This is a list of T cell receptor beta chains from one sample in a study of blood T cell repertoires in COVID-19. The data were produced by immunoSEQ multiplex PCR, yet TCRdb's version contains in-frame clones alone and is incomplete. The sample records over 200,000 clones, just under 90% being singletons. The sample consisted of peripheral blood. These receptors all stem from a man younger than 45 with COVID-19, enrolled during active disease. Each CDR3 is given with its conserved first and last residue. The D gene is left open where the match is weak. Size is omitted from some rows. Given values are once, few, many or a class for expanded clones.

TGTGCCAGTAGTATAGGTTCCAGGATGGGGGGCTATGGCTACACCTTC | CASSIGSRMGGYGYTF | TRBV19 | - | TRBJ1-2 | - | 16
TGTGCCAGCTCACCTCTGGACAGGGTCAACACCGGGGAGCTGTTTTTT | CASSPLDRVNTGELFF | TRBV18 | TRBD1 | TRBJ2-2 | - | 16
TGTGCCAGCAGGGGAGACAGGCTTAGCTCCTACGAGCAGTACTTC | CASRGDRLSSYEQYF | TRBV6-6 | - | TRBJ2-7 | once | 15
TGTGCCAGCAGCTTAGCTCCTGGACTAGATAAAGAGACCCAGTACTTC | CASSLAPGLDKETQYF | TRBV7-2 | TRBD2 | TRBJ2-5 | - | 16
TGTGCCACCAGCAGAGAGGTGGGACAGGGAACAGATACGCAGTATTTT | CATSREVGQGTDTQYF | TRBV15 | TRBD1 | TRBJ2-3 | - | 16
TGTGCCAGCAGCTTAACGATTGGGGACAGGGTCACCTTC | CASSLTIGDRVTF | TRBV7-3 | TRBD1 | TRBJ1-2 | - | 13
TGTGCCAGCAGTTATATCGCGTCCACCGGGGAGCTGTTTTTT | CASSYIASTGELFF | TRBV6-2/TRBV6-3 | - | TRBJ2-2 | - | 14
TGTGCCAGCTCAACCGGGCAACTACTAGCGGGCAATGAGCAGTTCTTC | CASSTGQLLAGNEQFF | TRBV18 | TRBD2 | TRBJ2-1 | once | 16
TGTGCCAGCAGCTTAACCGGCCAGGGGGGCCACGGGGAGCTGTTTTTT | CASSLTGQGGHGELFF | TRBV7-3 | - | TRBJ2-2 | - | 16
TGTGCCAGCAGTCCAGGACAAGGCACCTATGGCTACACCTTC | CASSPGQGTYGYTF | TRBV28 | - | TRBJ1-2 | - | 14
TGTGCCAGCAGCCAAGAGTGGAGTACAGGGGGCTACGAGCAGTACTTC | CASSQEWSTGGYEQYF | TRBV14 | TRBD1 | TRBJ2-7 | - | 16
TGTGCCAGTAAGACAGGGGGCTACGAGCAGTACTTC | CASKTGGYEQYF | TRBV2 | TRBD1 | TRBJ2-7 | - | 12
TGTGCCAGCAGCTTTACAGATCGCTACGAGCAGTACTTC | CASSFTDRYEQYF | TRBV5-6 | - | TRBJ2-7 | - | 13
TGTGCCAGCGGGGGGAGTACTAGCAATCAGCCCCAGCATTTT | CASGGSTSNQPQHF | TRBV28 | - | TRBJ1-5 | few | 14
TGTGCCAGCAGCCAAGCGTGGGGGGACGAGCAGTACTTC | CASSQAWGDEQYF | TRBV3-1/TRBV3-2 | - | TRBJ2-7 | - | 13
TGTGCCAGCAGCCCGCCGGGACAGGGACAGTACGAGCAGTACTTC | CASSPPGQGQYEQYF | TRBV3-1/TRBV3-2 | TRBD1 | TRBJ2-7 | - | 15
TGCAGCGTTGTCGTCTATCAGGTTGGGGAGGGGTCAGGGGTCCACGAGCAGTACTTC | CSVVVYQVGEGSGVHEQYF | TRBV29-1 | - | TRBJ2-7 | - | 19
TGCGCCAGCAGCTTGGTTCCGGGGGGCTATGGCTACACCTTC | CASSLVPGGYGYTF | TRBV5-1 | - | TRBJ1-2 | few | 14
TGTGCCAGCAGCCTATCGACAGGGTTGATCGGGGAGCTGTTTTTT | CASSLSTGLIGELFF | TRBV7-9 | TRBD1 | TRBJ2-2 | - | 15
TGTGCCATCAGGGGACACCCGAACACTGAAGCTTTCTTT | CAIRGHPNTEAFF | TRBV10-3 | - | TRBJ1-1 | - | 13
TGTGCCAGCACCTTGGACAGAGTTAATGAAAAACTGTTTTTT | CASTLDRVNEKLFF | TRBV2 | - | TRBJ1-4 | - | 14
TGTGCCAGTAAAGAAGGACAGTTTTCCTCTGGAAACACCATATATTTT | CASKEGQFSSGNTIYF | TRBV19 | - | TRBJ1-3 | - | 16
TGTGCCACCAGCGAGGCGGGGGCTAAGGGTGAAAAACTGTTTTTT | CATSEAGAKGEKLFF | TRBV10-3 | - | TRBJ1-4 | once | 15